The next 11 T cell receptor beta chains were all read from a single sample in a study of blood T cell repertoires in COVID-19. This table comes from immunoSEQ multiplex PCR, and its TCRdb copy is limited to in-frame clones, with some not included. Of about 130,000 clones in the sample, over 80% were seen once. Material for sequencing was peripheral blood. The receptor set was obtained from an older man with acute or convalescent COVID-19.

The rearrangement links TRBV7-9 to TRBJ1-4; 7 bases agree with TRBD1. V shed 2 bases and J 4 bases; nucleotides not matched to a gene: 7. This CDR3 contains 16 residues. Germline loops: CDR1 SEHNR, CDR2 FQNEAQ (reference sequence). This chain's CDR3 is CASSLNSGQNNEKLFF. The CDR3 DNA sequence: TGTGCCAGCAGCTTAAATTCGGGACAGAATAATGAAAAACTGTTTTTT.

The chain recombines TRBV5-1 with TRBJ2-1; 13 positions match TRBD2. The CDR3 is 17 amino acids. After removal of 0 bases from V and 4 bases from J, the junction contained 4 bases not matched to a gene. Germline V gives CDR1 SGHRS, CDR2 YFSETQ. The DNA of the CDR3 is TGCGCCAGCAGCTTGGCCCTACTAGCGGGGGGGTACAATGAGCAGTTCTTC. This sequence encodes CASSLALLAGGYNEQFF.

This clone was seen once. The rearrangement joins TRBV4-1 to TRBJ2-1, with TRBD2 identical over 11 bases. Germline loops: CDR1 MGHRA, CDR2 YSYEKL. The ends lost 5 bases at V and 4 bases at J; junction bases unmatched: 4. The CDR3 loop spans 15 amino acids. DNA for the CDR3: TGCGCCAGCAGCGAAGGGACTAGCGGATACAATGAGCAGTTCTTC. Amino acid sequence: CASSEGTSGYNEQFF.

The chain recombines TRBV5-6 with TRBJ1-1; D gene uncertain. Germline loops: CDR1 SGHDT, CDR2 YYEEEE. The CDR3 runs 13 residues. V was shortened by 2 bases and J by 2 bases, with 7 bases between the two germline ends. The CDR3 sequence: CASSFNINTEAFF. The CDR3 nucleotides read TGTGCCAGCAGCTTTAACATTAACACTGAAGCTTTCTTT.

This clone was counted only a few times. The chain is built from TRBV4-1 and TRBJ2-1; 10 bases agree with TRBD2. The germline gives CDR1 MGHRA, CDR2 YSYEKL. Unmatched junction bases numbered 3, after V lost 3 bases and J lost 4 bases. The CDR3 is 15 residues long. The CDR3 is CASSHSGGEYNEQFF. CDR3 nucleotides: TGCGCCAGCAGCCACAGCGGGGGGGAATACAATGAGCAGTTCTTC.

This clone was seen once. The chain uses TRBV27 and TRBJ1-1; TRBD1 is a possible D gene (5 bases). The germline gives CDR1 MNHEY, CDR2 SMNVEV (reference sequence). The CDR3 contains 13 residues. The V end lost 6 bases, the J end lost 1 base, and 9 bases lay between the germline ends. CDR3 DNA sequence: TGTGCCAGCAGACTTACAGGGAACACTGAAGCTTTCTTT. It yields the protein CASRLTGNTEAFF.

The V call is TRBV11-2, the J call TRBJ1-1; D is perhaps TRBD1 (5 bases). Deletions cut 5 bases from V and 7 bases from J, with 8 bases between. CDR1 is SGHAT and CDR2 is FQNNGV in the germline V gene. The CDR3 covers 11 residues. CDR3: CASSPTVEAFF. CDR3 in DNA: TGTGCCAGCAGCCCGACAGTTGAAGCTTTCTTT.

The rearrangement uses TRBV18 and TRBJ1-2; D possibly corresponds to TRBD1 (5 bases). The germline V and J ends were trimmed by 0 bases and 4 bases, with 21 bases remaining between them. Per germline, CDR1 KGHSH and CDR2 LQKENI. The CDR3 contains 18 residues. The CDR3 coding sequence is TGTGCCAGCTCACCACCGGATTTCGCGGGGGGTGTTTTCTATGGCTACACCTTC. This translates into CASSPPDFAGGVFYGYTF.

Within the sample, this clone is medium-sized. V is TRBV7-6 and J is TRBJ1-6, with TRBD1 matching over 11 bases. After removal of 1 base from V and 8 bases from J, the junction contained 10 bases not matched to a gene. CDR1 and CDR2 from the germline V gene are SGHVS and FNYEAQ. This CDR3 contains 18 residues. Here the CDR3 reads CASSLEFSGQGAYSPLHF. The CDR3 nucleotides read TGTGCCAGCAGCTTAGAGTTTTCCGGACAGGGGGCATATTCACCCCTCCACTTT.

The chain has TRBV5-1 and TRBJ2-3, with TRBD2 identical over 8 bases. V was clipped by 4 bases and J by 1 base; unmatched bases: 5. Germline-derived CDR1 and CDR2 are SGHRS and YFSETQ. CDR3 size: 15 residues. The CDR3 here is CASSPGGAGTDTQYF. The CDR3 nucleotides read TGCGCCAGCAGCCCCGGGGGGGCCGGCACAGATACGCAGTATTTT.

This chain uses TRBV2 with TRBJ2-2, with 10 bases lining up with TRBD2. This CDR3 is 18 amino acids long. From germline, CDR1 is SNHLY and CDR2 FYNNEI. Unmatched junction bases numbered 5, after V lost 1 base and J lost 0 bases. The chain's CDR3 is CASSEGLAGGPNTGELFF. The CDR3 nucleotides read TGTGCCAGCAGTGAAGGATTAGCGGGGGGCCCGAACACCGGGGAGCTGTTTTTT.